The T cell receptor (beta chain) described here comes from a study of T-cell reconstitution after alpha-beta-depleted transplantation in children. Unique molecular identifiers were used in preparing the TCRbeta library. MiXCR, applied by TCRdb to the PCR reads, yields one record per CDR3 protein. The sample has hundreds of thousands of distinct CDR3 sequences; about 23% are singletons. This clonotype was counted many times. The CDR3 has 13 amino acids. The germline V gene has CDR1 DFQATT and CDR2 SNEGSKA (reference sequence). V lost 2 bases and J 8 bases, leaving 12 bases between the germline ends. The rearrangement uses TRBV20-1 and TRBJ1-4; D is possibly TRBD1 (5 bases). The sequenced sample was PBMCs, mostly from graft donor cells, obtained 360 days after TCRalphabeta/CD19-depleted stem cell transplant. This TCR came from a boy younger than two who had a stem cell transplant for acute myeloid leukemia, so the T cells may come from the graft donor. As DNA, the CDR3 is TGCAGTGCTAGACACCATGGGGGGGAAAAACTGTTTTTT. As protein: CSARHHGGEKLFF.